One sample yielded the 14 T cell receptor beta chains listed below, sequenced in a study of T cell changes during pregnancy in multiple sclerosis. TCRdb's table, derived via immunoSEQ multiplex PCR, lists solely in-frame clones and lacks some. The sample includes about 43,000 clones, roughly 93% of them seen just once. What was sequenced was PBMCs (not recorded whether the cells were cultured). These receptors all stem from a female donor with multiple sclerosis, enrolled in a pregnancy study.

This clone was picked up a small number of times. J is TRBJ2-7 and V is TRBV28, with a possible D match to TRBD1 (5 bases). This CDR3 spans 17 amino acids. Germline V gene lookup returns CDR1 MDHEN and CDR2 SYDVKM. Trimming cost V 2 bases and J 0 bases, with 17 bases left between them. The CDR3 loop is CASSLPGYTLHSYEQYF. The CDR3 nucleotides read TGTGCCAGCAGTTTACCAGGGTATACTCTTCACTCCTACGAGCAGTACTTC. The full variable domain, its missing parts supplied by reference TRBV28 and TRBJ2-7, is DVKVTQSSRYLVKRTGEKVFLECVQDMDHENMFWYRQDPGLGLRLIYFSYDVKMKEKGDIPEGYSVSREKKERFSLILESASTNQTSMYLCASSLPGYTLHSYEQYFGPGTRLTVT.

The count of this clone is one. V gene TRBV7-9 combines with J gene TRBJ2-7, with D unclear. This CDR3 region has 12 residues. Germline V CDR1 and CDR2: SEHNR, FQNEAQ (reference sequence). Trimming took off 0 bases at V and 6 bases at J, with 6 bases between the two ends. CDR3 amino acids: CASSLALREQYF. In DNA, the CDR3 is TGTGCCAGCAGCTTAGCTCTGCGCGAGCAGTACTTC.

The chain couples TRBV10-1 to TRBJ2-7; 13 nucleotides agree with TRBD2. J lost 6 bases, V lost 5 bases, and 10 bases had no gene match. Germline V gives CDR1 WNHNN, CDR2 SYGVQD (reference sequence). The CDR3 is 16 residues long. The CDR3 region has the DNA TGCGCCAGCAGTAGGCTTCCGGGACTAGCGGGACCCGAGCAGTACTTC. This codes for CASSRLPGLAGPEQYF.

V and J are TRBV7-2 and TRBJ1-2; no definite D call. V lost 4 bases and J 2 bases, leaving 8 bases between the germline ends. CDR1 and CDR2 (germline): SGHTA, FQGNSA. This CDR3 comprises 13 residues. The CDR3: CASSYGLNYGYTF. CDR3 coding DNA: TGTGCCAGCAGCTACGGATTGAACTATGGCTACACCTTC.

The genes are TRBV5-4 and TRBJ1-1; weak D call: TRBD1 (6 bases). Germline V gives CDR1 SGHNT, CDR2 YYREEE (reference sequence). Trimming took off 4 bases at V and 1 base at J, with 17 bases between the two ends. The CDR3 runs to 16 residues. The CDR3 DNA reads as TGTGCCAGCAGCCGTTTAGTTATACAGGGGAACACTGAAGCTTTCTTT. Protein sequence: CASSRLVIQGNTEAFF.

This chain uses TRBV6-4 with TRBJ2-3; TRBD2 matches 7 bases. The CDR3 extends over 16 amino acids. The germline CDR1 and CDR2 sequences are MRHNA and SNTAGT. The junction had 7 bases not matched to a gene; V was cut back by 0 bases and J by 4 bases. CDR3 loop: CASSDSLGGGPDTQYF. The CDR3 coding sequence is TGTGCCAGCAGTGACTCGCTCGGGGGAGGGCCAGATACGCAGTATTTT.

A word on this clone: A read error may account for a junction end that differs from germline. This chain uses TRBV7-7 with TRBJ2-7; 10 nucleotides match TRBD2. Per germline, CDR1 SSHAT and CDR2 FNYEAQ (reference sequence). The CDR3 runs to 17 residues. The CDR3 region is CASSLQRGGRPSYEQYF. The CDR3 nucleotides read TGTGCTAGCAGCTTACAGCGGGGGGGACGACCGTCCTACGAGCAGTACTTC.

This clone was picked up a small number of times. This chain uses TRBV30 with TRBJ1-1; D possibly corresponds to TRBD1 (6 bases). CDR1 and CDR2 from the germline V gene are GTSNPN and SVGIG (reference sequence). This CDR3 has 12 residues. V was trimmed by 5 bases and J by 0 bases, leaving 7 bases between them. Here the CDR3 DNA reads TGTGCCTGGGACAGGATGAACACTGAAGCTTTCTTT. It encodes CAWDRMNTEAFF.

CDR3 sequence: CASSFSVWTSGSYEQFF. The CDR3 DNA sequence: TGTGCCAGCAGCTTCTCGGTGTGGACTAGCGGGAGCTATGAGCAGTTCTTC. The chain employs TRBV7-9 and TRBJ2-1; 13 bases are a match to TRBD2. The V gene's germline CDR1 is SEHNR and CDR2 FQNEAQ (reference sequence). The CDR3 totals 17 residues. V lost 3 bases, J lost 8 bases, and 10 bases stayed unmatched.

The chain uses TRBV5-1 and TRBJ2-1; 9 bases match TRBD2. The V segment lost 4 bases and the J segment 7 bases; nucleotides outside the gene matches: 9. Germline V CDR1 and CDR2: SGHRS, YFSETQ. CDR3 length: 15 amino acids. The CDR3, as DNA: TGCGCCAGCAGCACGGAGGCGGGAGGGCGTAATGAGCAGTTCTTC. It yields the protein CASSTEAGGRNEQFF.

The chain employs TRBV7-3 and TRBJ2-1; D is undetermined. Trimming removed 2 bases at V and 0 bases at J, with 11 bases between. In germline, CDR1 is SGHTA, CDR2 FQGTGA. The CDR3 length is 16 residues. The CDR3 coding sequence is TGTGCCAGCAGCTTATCCGGTCCTAGCTCCTACAATGAGCAGTTCTTC. It is translated as CASSLSGPSSYNEQFF.

A single count supports this clone. The chain combines TRBV4-3 with TRBJ2-2; possibly TRBD1 or TRBD2 for D (5 bases each). The CDR3 runs to 16 residues. Trimming left V 5 bases short and J 1 base short, with 14 bases between. Germline V gene data show CDR1 as LGHNA and CDR2 as YSLEER. CDR3 sequence reads: CASSKRSGQNTGELFF. CDR3 in DNA: TGCGCCAGCAGCAAGAGGAGCGGACAGAACACCGGGGAGCTGTTTTTT.

The genes are TRBV11-1 and TRBJ1-1; D uncertain. The CDR3 has 14 amino acids. The V gene's germline CDR1 is SGHAT and CDR2 FQDESV (reference sequence). The V and J ends lost 1 base and 1 base respectively, with 7 bases between them. This chain's CDR3 is CASSLGQPNTEAFF. CDR3 nucleotide sequence: TGTGCCAGCAGCTTAGGCCAGCCGAACACTGAAGCTTTCTTT.

The chain carries TRBV6-5 and TRBJ1-3, with 10 bases fitting TRBD1. This CDR3 is 14 amino acids long. The junction had 4 bases not matched to a gene; V was cut back by 6 bases and J by 5 bases. CDR1 MNHEY and CDR2 SVGAGI come from the germline V gene. CDR3 DNA: TGTGCCAGCAGAAGGACAGGGGGTAGAAACACCATATATTTT. It encodes CASRRTGGRNTIYF.